Listed below are T cell receptor beta chains from one sample, sequenced in a study of CD8+ T cells in alopecia areata. The repertoire was sequenced with immunoSEQ multiplex PCR; TCRdb's copy has only in-frame clones and lacks some. Of around 190,000 clones in the sample, just under 65% were seen once. Sample: CD4+ T cells sorted from blood, taken around week 50, from a patient treated with tofacitinib. Receptors were obtained from a human donor with alopecia areata. Both conserved end residues are part of each CDR3. D genes are given only for firm matches. Some rows mark clone size as missing; the rest say once, few, many or name a class of expanded clone.

D: NA; J: TRBJ2-4; V: TRBV4-3; size: NA; DNA: TGCGCCAGCAGCCGCGAGTATACGCCGCTAGCCAAAAACATTCAGTACTTC; CDR3: CASSREYTPLAKNIQYF
D: TRBD1; J: TRBJ1-2; V: TRBV30; size: NA; DNA: TGTGCCTGGAGGGCTACAGGGGGCGCCAACTATGGCTACACCTTC; CDR3: CAWRATGGANYGYTF
D: NA; J: TRBJ2-6; V: TRBV4-3; size: NA; DNA: TGCGCCAGCAGCGAGACAGGCTCTGGGGCCAACGTCCTGACTTTC; CDR3: CASSETGSGANVLTF
D: TRBD1; J: TRBJ2-3; V: TRBV6-1; size: NA; DNA: TGTGCCAGCCGCGTCCGGGACAGGGACACAGATACGCAGTATTTT; CDR3: CASRVRDRDTDTQYF
D: TRBD2; J: TRBJ2-1; V: TRBV4-1; size: few; DNA: TGCGCCACCGCGGGGGGGCCGAGTAATGAGCAGTTCTTC; CDR3: CATAGGPSNEQFF
D: NA; J: TRBJ1-6; V: TRBV25-1; size: few; DNA: TGTGCCAGCAGTGAGGGCCAAAGGGCGAATTCACCCCTCCACTTT; CDR3: CASSEGQRANSPLHF
D: NA; J: TRBJ2-7; V: TRBV29-1; size: few; DNA: TGCAGCGTTCGACCTATCCTAGCTTCGTACGAGCAGTACTTC; CDR3: CSVRPILASYEQYF
D: TRBD1; J: TRBJ2-3; V: TRBV19; size: few; DNA: TGTGCCAGTAGTATACAAGTCCGGACAGGTAACACAGATACGCAGTATTTT; CDR3: CASSIQVRTGNTDTQYF
D: TRBD1; J: TRBJ1-6; V: TRBV25-1; size: NA; DNA: TGTGCCAGCAGTGGGTTAGGGACAGTGGTTTCACCCCTCCACTTT; CDR3: CASSGLGTVVSPLHF
D: NA; J: TRBJ1-1; V: TRBV7-2; size: NA; DNA: TGTGCCAGCAGCCCCGAAGGGACAATGAACACTGAAGCTTTCTTT; CDR3: CASSPEGTMNTEAFF
D: NA; J: TRBJ2-3; V: TRBV7-2; size: NA; DNA: TGTGCCAGCAGCTTAGACAGGAGGGCAGATACGCAGTATTTT; CDR3: CASSLDRRADTQYF
D: TRBD1; J: TRBJ2-3; V: TRBV11-2; size: NA; DNA: TGTGCCAGCAGCCAGCAGGGGACAGGGATCACAGATACGCAGTATTTT; CDR3: CASSQQGTGITDTQYF
D: NA; J: TRBJ2-5; V: TRBV6-1; size: once; DNA: TGTGCCACTGCAGACGGGGTCCTTCAAGAGACCCAGTACTTC; CDR3: CATADGVLQETQYF
D: TRBD1; J: TRBJ1-1; V: TRBV29-1; size: NA; DNA: TGCAGCGCTGAGAGGACAGGGGCCCCTGAAGCTTTCTTT; CDR3: CSAERTGAPEAFF
D: NA; J: TRBJ1-1; V: TRBV30; size: NA; DNA: TGTGCCTGGACCCACCGCGAGGGGCTGGCTTTCTTT; CDR3: CAWTHREGLAFF
D: NA; J: TRBJ2-7; V: TRBV5-6; size: NA; DNA: TGTGCCAGCACCGAGACAGGAAGATACGAGCAGTACTTC; CDR3: CASTETGRYEQYF
D: NA; J: TRBJ1-2; V: TRBV29-1; size: NA; DNA: TGCAGCGTCATTGGTAGAGGTGGAGGAGGCTACACCTTC; CDR3: CSVIGRGGGGYTF
D: NA; J: TRBJ2-2; V: TRBV2; size: NA; DNA: TGTGCCAGCAGGTACCTCTTCACCGGGGAGCTGTTTTTT; CDR3: CASRYLFTGELFF
D: TRBD1; J: TRBJ1-1; V: TRBV30; size: NA; DNA: TGTGCCTCAAGGACAGGGCAGGATTCTGAAGCTTTCTTT; CDR3: CASRTGQDSEAFF
D: TRBD1; J: TRBJ2-7; V: TRBV27; size: NA; DNA: TGTGCCAGCAGCCGGGACAGGGGTTCCTACGAGCAGTACTTC; CDR3: CASSRDRGSYEQYF
D: NA; J: TRBJ1-2; V: TRBV30; size: NA; DNA: TGTGCCTGGAGTCGGGACTCCGTTGGCTACACCTTC; CDR3: CAWSRDSVGYTF
D: NA; J: TRBJ1-2; V: TRBV29-1; size: once; DNA: TGCAGCGTTGATGACAAGGGAGGTCATGGCTACACCTTC; CDR3: CSVDDKGGHGYTF
D: TRBD1; J: TRBJ2-7; V: TRBV4-3; size: once; DNA: TGCGCCAGCAGCCAACGCAGGGGGCAGTTAAGTGAGCAGTACTTC; CDR3: CASSQRRGQLSEQYF
D: NA; J: TRBJ2-2; V: TRBV29-1; size: NA; DNA: TGCAGCGCTCGACCAACACCAACTGGGGAGCTGTTTTTT; CDR3: CSARPTPTGELFF
D: TRBD2; J: TRBJ2-1; V: TRBV29-1; size: few; DNA: TGCAGCGTTAGGCTAGCGGGGACCTACAATGAGCAGTTCTTC; CDR3: CSVRLAGTYNEQFF
D: TRBD1; J: TRBJ1-2; V: TRBV19; size: NA; DNA: TGTGCCAGTAGTATCGGACAGGGATTTGGCTACACCTTC; CDR3: CASSIGQGFGYTF
D: NA; J: TRBJ1-1; V: TRBV7-8; size: NA; DNA: TGTGCCAGCAGCATGTGGGGGCAGGGGAACACTGAAGCTTTCTTT; CDR3: CASSMWGQGNTEAFF
D: NA; J: TRBJ2-7; V: TRBV7-3; size: few; DNA: TGTGCCAGCAGCTTAAAACAGGGCCACGAGCAGTACTTC; CDR3: CASSLKQGHEQYF
D: TRBD1; J: TRBJ1-2; V: TRBV30; size: NA; DNA: TGTGCCTGGAGTGTAGACAGGGGAAAATATGGCTGCACCTTC; CDR3: CAWSVDRGKYGCTF
D: NA; J: TRBJ2-7; V: TRBV7-2; size: few; DNA: TGTGCCAGCAGCTTATGGGAGGACGACGAGCAGTACTTC; CDR3: CASSLWEDDEQYF
D: TRBD1; J: TRBJ2-1; V: TRBV2; size: few; DNA: TGTGCCAGCAGTGGGGACAGGGGCTACAATGAGCAGTTCTTC; CDR3: CASSGDRGYNEQFF
D: TRBD2; J: TRBJ2-3; V: TRBV11-2; size: few; DNA: TGTGCCAGCAGCCAGGGACTAGCGGGGGGCACAGATACGCAGTATTTT; CDR3: CASSQGLAGGTDTQYF
D: NA; J: TRBJ1-1; V: TRBV30; size: NA; DNA: TGTGCCTGGAGTGTACGTGTGACGAACACTGAAGCTTTCTTT; CDR3: CAWSVRVTNTEAFF
D: NA; J: TRBJ2-1; V: TRBV20-1; size: NA; DNA: TGCAGTGCTACTTACAATGAGCAGTTCTTC; CDR3: CSATYNEQFF
D: NA; J: TRBJ2-3; V: TRBV6-6; size: NA; DNA: TGTGCCAGCAGTTACTCGAGCGGAACGCAGTATTTT; CDR3: CASSYSSGTQYF
D: NA; J: TRBJ2-3; V: TRBV19; size: NA; DNA: TGTGCCAGTAGTGGCGGGGCAGATACGCAGTATTTT; CDR3: CASSGGADTQYF
D: TRBD1; J: TRBJ2-7; V: TRBV7-2; size: many; DNA: TGTGCCAGCAGCTCGCGATCAACAGGGGCCCGCTACGAGCAGTACTTC; CDR3: CASSSRSTGARYEQYF
D: TRBD1; J: TRBJ2-7; V: TRBV30; size: NA; DNA: TGTGCCTTATCGGGACAGGGCTACGAGCAGTACTTC; CDR3: CALSGQGYEQYF
D: NA; J: TRBJ2-3; V: TRBV15; size: NA; DNA: TGTGCCACCAGCAGAGGGGTCACCGCAGATACGCAGTATTTT; CDR3: CATSRGVTADTQYF
D: NA; J: TRBJ2-2; V: TRBV6-1; size: once; DNA: TGTGCCAGCAGTGCCCTCTCGGGGGCCGTCGGGGAGCTGTTTTTT; CDR3: CASSALSGAVGELFF
D: NA; J: TRBJ2-5; V: TRBV9; size: NA; DNA: TGTGCCAGCAGCGTAGCTGGCGCAGCGGGAGAGACCCAGTACTTC; CDR3: CASSVAGAAGETQYF
D: NA; J: TRBJ1-6; V: TRBV29-1; size: NA; DNA: TGCAGCGTTGAGGTGGCCGGGTCGGGTTCACCCCTCCACTTT; CDR3: CSVEVAGSGSPLHF